Shown below are 17 T cell receptor beta chains from a single sample sequenced in a study of shared clonotypes between healthy human individuals. CD45RO-negative, CCR7-selected cells formed the naive CD8 fraction, which excluded terminally differentiated effector memory CD45RA+ cells. Sequencing was performed with immunoSEQ multiplex PCR; in TCRdb, only in-frame clones are kept and a portion is missing. The sample contains roughly 1,800,000 clones, about 95% of which appear only once. The sequenced sample consisted of naive CD8+ T cells sorted from blood. The receptors shown here come from a young man in good health.

V gene TRBV27 combines with J gene TRBJ2-7; D is uncertain. The V and J ends lost 4 bases and 5 bases respectively, with 15 bases between them. From germline, CDR1 is MNHEY and CDR2 SMNVEV (reference sequence). The length of the CDR3 is 14 residues. As DNA, the CDR3 is TGTGCCAGCAGTTCGGTGACACAAATAAACGAGCAGTACTTC. It encodes CASSSVTQINEQYF.

This chain links TRBV2 with TRBJ2-7; the D gene is possibly TRBD1 (6 bases). V was clipped by 8 bases and J by 4 bases, with 18 bases between them. Germline lookup yields CDR1 SNHLY and CDR2 FYNNEI. This CDR3 is 14 amino acids long. CDR3 residues: CASSRTVVGYEQYF. CDR3 sequence (DNA): TGTGCCAGCTCTCGGACAGTCGTAGGGTACGAGCAGTACTTC.

The chain recombines TRBV6-6 with TRBJ2-1; 8 bases are shared with TRBD2. The CDR3 totals 15 residues. Germline V CDR1 and CDR2: MNHNY, SVGAGI (reference sequence). V was pared by 2 bases and J by 10 bases, with 10 bases of the junction left unmatched. The CDR3 nucleotides are TGTGCCAGCAGTTACATGGCCGGGAGGGGCTTGGAGCAGTTCTTC. Amino acids: CASSYMAGRGLEQFF.

This clone has just one count. Sequence at one end of the junction differs from germline and may be a read error. J is TRBJ2-7 and V is TRBV7-7; D remains ambiguous. This CDR3 is built from 14 residues. CDR1 is SSHAT, CDR2 FNYEAQ, per germline (reference sequence). CDR3 coding DNA: TGTGCTAGCAGCTTGAAGGACGGATCCTACGAGCAGTACTTC. Translating it yields CASSLKDGSYEQYF.

The chain joins TRBV4-1 to TRBJ2-1; the D is unclear. The CDR3 extends over 13 amino acids. From germline, CDR1 is MGHRA and CDR2 YSYEKL. V was cut by 4 bases and J by 9 bases, with 13 bases left in between. CDR3 sequence reads: CASSPRASSEQFF. CDR3 bases: TGCGCCAGCAGCCCCCGGGCCTCCAGTGAGCAGTTCTTC.

V is TRBV7-9 and J is TRBJ2-1; D unclear. The CDR3 length is 14 residues. V gave up 8 bases and J gave up 6 bases, with 17 bases separating them. CDR1 is SEHNR, CDR2 FQNEAQ, per germline (reference sequence). DNA of the CDR3: TGTGCCAGCTCCCGACCCCGGCCCGTCAATGAGCAGTTCTTC. Its translation: CASSRPRPVNEQFF.

In DNA, the CDR3 is TGTGCCAGCAGCTCCCCTAGCGGGATCGGCACAGATACGCAGTATTTT. This sequence encodes CASSSPSGIGTDTQYF. This chain joins TRBV7-6 and TRBJ2-3; 9 bases match TRBD2. V was clipped by 4 bases and J by 1 base; unmatched bases: 6. The CDR3 contains 16 residues. CDR1 is SGHVS and CDR2 is FNYEAQ in the germline V gene. The full variable domain, its missing parts supplied by reference TRBV7-6 and TRBJ2-3, is GAGVSQSPRYKVTKRGQDVALRCDPISGHVSLYWYRQALGQGPEFLTYFNYEAQQDKSGLPNDRFSAERPEGSISTLTIQRTEQRDSAMYRCASSSPSGIGTDTQYFGPGTRLTVL.

The chain uses TRBV5-8 and TRBJ1-5, with D unresolved. Germline V lookup: CDR1 SGHTS, CDR2 YDEGEE. CDR3 length equals 12 residues. Trimming shortened V by 4 bases and J by 4 bases, and 6 bases separated the two germline ends. This CDR3 reads CASSILNQPQHF. CDR3 DNA: TGTGCCAGCAGCATTTTAAATCAGCCCCAGCATTTT.

This chain connects TRBV28 to TRBJ2-5, with a weak D call TRBD1 (6 bases). Germline CDR1 MDHEN, CDR2 SYDVKM. Trimming removed 8 bases from V and 4 bases from J, with 14 bases in between. This CDR3 comprises 13 residues. The CDR3 bases are TGTGCCAGCGGGCAGGGGACCCCAGAGACCCAGTACTTC. Protein: CASGQGTPETQYF.

The chain links TRBV9 to TRBJ1-2; maybe TRBD1 (6 bases). Trimming stripped 2 bases from V and 6 bases from J, with 14 bases between. The germline gives CDR1 SGDLS, CDR2 YYNGEE. The CDR3 sequence is 14 residues long. The chain's CDR3 is CASSVGGAQDGYTF. The CDR3, as DNA: TGTGCCAGCAGCGTTGGGGGGGCCCAGGATGGCTACACCTTC.

The chain is built from TRBV27 and TRBJ2-3; TRBD2 matches 14 bases. The V segment lost 4 bases and the J segment 4 bases; nucleotides outside the gene matches: 10. Per the germline V gene, CDR1 is MNHEY and CDR2 is SMNVEV (reference sequence). CDR3 length equals 18 residues. CDR3 bases: TGTGCCAGCAGTTCTAGACTAGCGGGAGGGCCCGGCGCAGATACGCAGTATTTT. Its protein product is CASSSRLAGGPGADTQYF.

The V call is TRBV5-6, the J call TRBJ2-4; D is possibly TRBD2 (5 bases). Trimming pared 2 bases from V and 9 bases from J, leaving 15 bases between. This CDR3 is 14 amino acids long. Germline V lookup: CDR1 SGHDT, CDR2 YYEEEE. CDR3 sequence (DNA): TGTGCCAGCAGCTTAGTAGAGGGAGAGAGCATTCAGTACTTC. This codes for CASSLVEGESIQYF.

This clone was picked up one time. This same CDR3 is encoded by further DNA sequences in the sample. The rearrangement uses TRBV2 and TRBJ2-1; 10 nucleotides match TRBD2. Germline V CDR1 and CDR2: SNHLY, FYNNEI. V was clipped by 3 bases and J by 5 bases; unmatched bases: 1. The CDR3 is 14 residues long. CDR3 DNA sequence: TGTGCCAGCAGTGAGCTAGCGGGGGACAATGAGCAGTTCTTC. The encoded protein is CASSELAGDNEQFF.

The rearrangement joins TRBV4-3 to TRBJ1-5; D may be TRBD1 (5 bases). Germline assignment: CDR1 LGHNA and CDR2 YSLEER. Trimming pared 0 bases from V and 3 bases from J, leaving 27 bases between. The CDR3 length is 21 residues. Here the CDR3 reads CASSQDILKTPGPPFNQPQHF. The CDR3 DNA reads TGCGCCAGCAGCCAAGATATTCTCAAGACCCCAGGGCCTCCCTTCAATCAGCCCCAGCATTTT.

The genes are TRBV5-6 and TRBJ1-5, with 8 bases lining up with TRBD1. The germline V gene encodes CDR1 SGHDT and CDR2 YYEEEE. V was clipped by 3 bases and J by 5 bases; unmatched bases: 10. There are 16 residues in the CDR3. CDR3 DNA: TGTGCCAGCAGCTCAGGACAGGGACCCTGGGATCAGCCCCAGCATTTT. Encoded protein: CASSSGQGPWDQPQHF.

The chain uses TRBV5-1 and TRBJ1-1; D might be TRBD1 (5 bases). V was clipped by 4 bases and J by 1 base, with 14 bases between them. This CDR3 has 15 residues. Germline V CDR1 and CDR2: SGHRS, YFSETQ. The CDR3 nucleotides are TGCGCCAGCAGCCCGTCCGGGGCGGGGAACACTGAAGCTTTCTTT. It codes for CASSPSGAGNTEAFF.

Notes on this clone: The same CDR3 also results from other DNA sequences found in this sample. The chain uses TRBV7-9 and TRBJ2-1; D remains ambiguous. V lost 1 base, J lost 6 bases, and 4 bases lay in between. Per the germline V gene, CDR1 is SEHNR and CDR2 is FQNEAQ (reference sequence). This CDR3 spans 12 amino acids. CDR3 sequence reads: CASSLVGNEQFF. The CDR3 bases are TGTGCCAGCAGCTTAGTGGGCAATGAGCAGTTCTTC.